The 15 T cell receptor beta chains in this list originate from one sample, sequenced in a study of blood T cell repertoires in COVID-19. Sequenced by immunoSEQ multiplex PCR; TCRdb stores in-frame clones only, minus some. The table includes a few hundred thousand clones, approximately 86% detected once. Sequenced input: peripheral blood. These TCRs come from a woman aged 25 to 39 with acute or convalescent COVID-19.

The count of this clone is one. This chain links TRBV9 with TRBJ2-7; 10 bases map to TRBD1. The CDR3 contains 15 residues. The V and J ends lost 4 bases and 3 bases, in that order; junction bases with no gene match: 7. CDR1 and CDR2 (germline): SGDLS, YYNGEE. CDR3 amino acids: CASSLTGTGVYEQYF. For the CDR3, the DNA is TGTGCCAGCAGCCTCACCGGGACAGGGGTCTACGAGCAGTACTTC.

V is TRBV7-2 and J is TRBJ2-1, with 8 bases aligning to TRBD2. CDR1 is SGHTA and CDR2 is FQGNSA in the germline V gene. Germline trimming cut 6 bases from V and 6 bases from J; bases unmatched to any gene: 10. This CDR3 has 15 residues. CDR3 loop: CASSRSGRGGNEQFF. CDR3 nucleotide sequence: TGTGCCAGCAGTCGCAGCGGGAGAGGGGGCAATGAGCAGTTCTTC.

The chain combines TRBV6-5 with TRBJ2-7; 10 nucleotides agree with TRBD1. Per the germline V gene, CDR1 is MNHEY and CDR2 is SVGAGI. There are 14 residues in the CDR3. V was clipped by 4 bases and J by 4 bases; unmatched bases: 4. The CDR3 here is CASSFGQGGYEQYF. DNA of the CDR3: TGTGCCAGCAGTTTCGGACAGGGGGGGTACGAGCAGTACTTC.

The J gene is TRBJ2-1, the V gene TRBV6-6; 11 bases are a match to TRBD2. V shed 5 bases and J 6 bases; nucleotides not matched to a gene: 6. The CDR3 is 15 amino acids. CDR1 and CDR2 (germline): MNHNY, SVGAGI (reference sequence). The CDR3 bases are TGTGCCAGCAGTCCTACTAGCGGGAGTATCAATGAGCAGTTCTTC. This gives the protein CASSPTSGSINEQFF.

The chain joins TRBV5-4 to TRBJ1-1; TRBD1 matches at 8 bases. Germline CDR1 and CDR2: SGHNT and YYREEE (reference sequence). V lost 4 bases to trimming and J lost 3 bases; unmatched junction nucleotides: 2. The CDR3 extends over 13 amino acids. The CDR3 DNA sequence: TGTGCCAGCAGCGCACAGGGGGACACTGAAGCTTTCTTT. Its translation: CASSAQGDTEAFF.

The chain recombines TRBV7-8 with TRBJ2-2, with D tentatively TRBD1 (6 bases). The CDR3 is made up of 15 amino acids. The V end lost 2 bases, the J end lost 5 bases, and 12 bases lay between the germline ends. Germline lookup yields CDR1 SGHVS and CDR2 FQNEAQ. CDR3 sequence: CASSLREGGTGELFF. The CDR3 region has the DNA TGTGCCAGCAGCTTACGAGAAGGGGGAACCGGGGAGCTGTTTTTT.

The V call is TRBV11-2, the J call TRBJ2-7, with a weak D call TRBD2 (6 bases). CDR1 is SGHAT and CDR2 is FQNNGV in the germline V gene. The CDR3 extends over 12 amino acids. The V and J ends lost 5 bases and 13 bases respectively, with 18 bases between them. The CDR3 region is CASSTLAQLGYF. The CDR3 DNA reads as TGTGCCAGCAGCACCCTAGCGCAGTTGGGATACTTC.

The chain combines TRBV6-6 with TRBJ2-7; D may be TRBD1 (6 bases). The CDR3 has 15 amino acids. V was trimmed by 3 bases and J by 1 base, leaving 13 bases between them. The germline CDR1 and CDR2 sequences are MNHNY and SVGAGI (reference sequence). CDR3 amino acids: CASSYSIQGSYEQYF. The CDR3 bases are TGTGCCAGCAGTTATAGTATACAGGGATCCTACGAGCAGTACTTC.

This chain joins TRBV27 and TRBJ1-5; D not resolved. The V and J ends lost 8 bases and 0 bases respectively, with 11 bases between them. This CDR3 contains 14 residues. Germline V CDR1 and CDR2: MNHEY, SMNVEV (reference sequence). The CDR3 region is CASSQSHSNQPQHF. The CDR3, as DNA: TGTGCCAGCTCACAATCACATAGCAATCAGCCCCAGCATTTT.

DNA for the CDR3: TGTGCCAGCACCCCGGACAGGGGAGACAATGAGCAGTTCTTC. This translates into CASTPDRGDNEQFF. The gene calls are TRBV4-2 and TRBJ2-1; 9 nucleotides align to TRBD1. Germline lookup yields CDR1 LGHNA and CDR2 YNFKEQ. V trimming: 7 bases; J trimming: 5 bases; junction bases outside the gene matches: 6. The CDR3 is 14 residues long.

The chain links TRBV3-1 (or the pseudogene TRBV3-2) to TRBJ2-2, with D unclear. In germline, CDR1 is LGHDT, CDR2 YNNKEL (reference sequence). Trimming took off 2 bases at V and 0 bases at J, with 13 bases between the two ends. The CDR3 covers 17 residues. The CDR3 DNA follows: TGTGCCAGCAGCCAACTACTCCGCTTATCGAACACCGGGGAGCTGTTTTTT. This translates into CASSQLLRLSNTGELFF.

This chain links TRBV5-1 with TRBJ2-1; 11 bases are shared with TRBD2. J gave up 6 bases and V 2 bases, and 10 bases lay outside the gene matches. Germline V gene data show CDR1 as SGHRS and CDR2 as YFSETQ. This CDR3 has 17 amino acids. The CDR3 DNA reads TGCGCCAGCAGCTTTACCAGACTAGCGGGAACGGGCAATGAGCAGTTCTTC. Amino acid sequence: CASSFTRLAGTGNEQFF.

The chain is built from TRBV30 and TRBJ1-6; tentatively, D is TRBD1 (6 bases). Germline V gene sequence: CDR1 GTSNPN, CDR2 SVGIG (reference sequence). Trimming removed 5 bases from V and 9 bases from J, with 20 bases in between. The CDR3 extends over 15 amino acids. The DNA for the CDR3 is TGTGCCTGGTTCAGAATCCGGGACACTATTTCACCCCTCCACTTT. It codes for CAWFRIRDTISPLHF.

The CDR3 sequence is CASSLAPGSDEKLFF. The CDR3 nucleotides read TGTGCCAGCAGCTTGGCCCCGGGATCGGATGAAAAACTGTTTTTT. The V call is TRBV5-6, the J call TRBJ1-4; D unclear. The CDR3 sequence is 15 residues long. From germline, CDR1 is SGHDT and CDR2 YYEEEE. Trimming removed 0 bases from V and 6 bases from J, with 12 bases in between.

The chain links TRBV29-1 to TRBJ2-4; TRBD2 might be the D (6 bases). This CDR3 has 12 amino acids. Germline CDR1 and CDR2: SQVTM and ANQGSEA. V was shortened by 0 bases and J by 15 bases, with 15 bases between the two germline ends. The CDR3 here is CSVEDPGRELYF. CDR3 coding DNA: TGCAGCGTTGAAGATCCGGGACGGGAGTTGTACTTC.